Given below is one TCR beta chain in context. These data belong to a study of blood T cell repertoires in COVID-19. Looking at the study overall: COVID-19 samples collected from the United States, Italy and Spain covered acute and convalescent phases. PBMCs, B-cell-depleted T cells, or T cells provided the cDNA or gDNA that made up the material.

Original handling: Cell counts per sample came from amplifying reference gene primers. The data were produced by immunoSEQ multiplex PCR, yet TCRdb's version contains in-frame clones alone and is incomplete. Clone size and the V and J calls come from that table; the DNA yielded D and trimming. The data show fewer than 200,000 clones, about four fifths seen once. While infection was still active, Seattle patients were enrolled and then followed longitudinally. J lost 10 bases, V lost 4 bases, and 5 bases had no gene match. The germline V gene has CDR1 DFQATT and CDR2 SNEGSKA (reference sequence). The CDR3 covers 11 residues.

Sequences were obtained from peripheral blood. V gene TRBV20-1 combines with J gene TRBJ1-2, with TRBD1 matching 8 bases. This TCR was recovered from a woman older than 75 with COVID-19, enrolled during active disease. CDR3 sequence (DNA): TGCAGTGCTACCACGGACAGGGTCTACACCTTC. It encodes CSATTDRVYTF.